These 18 T cell receptor beta chains share one sample of origin, sequenced in a study of CD8 T cells in Susac syndrome. RNA in amounts of about 0.5 to 1 ug was reverse transcribed with random hexamers. TCRdb fed the immunoSEQ multiplex PCR reads into MiXCR, producing one record per CDR3 protein. The sample contains 170,000 or so distinct CDR3 sequences, about 95% of which appear only once. The specimen sequenced was CD8+ T cells from PBMCs. The receptors were gathered from a human donor with multiple sclerosis.

This chain connects TRBV14 to TRBJ2-1, with a weak D call TRBD1 (5 bases). Germline CDR1 reads SGHDN; CDR2 reads FVKESK. The CDR3 runs to 13 residues. Trimming took off 4 bases at V and 3 bases at J, with 7 bases between the two ends. This chain's CDR3 is CASSPDIYNEQFF. DNA of the CDR3: TGTGCCAGCAGCCCGGACATCTACAATGAGCAGTTCTTC.

The chain is built from TRBV9 and TRBJ2-1; TRBD1 might be the D (6 bases). Trimming stripped 0 bases from V and 1 base from J, with 8 bases between. This CDR3 spans 15 amino acids. Germline V lookup: CDR1 SGDLS, CDR2 YYNGEE. CDR3 residues: CASSVGQGSYNEQFF. The DNA for the CDR3 is TGTGCCAGCAGCGTAGGGCAGGGGTCCTACAATGAGCAGTTCTTC. Combining the CDR3 with reference TRBV9 and TRBJ2-1 gives the whole variable domain DSGVTQTPKHLITATGQRVTLRCSPRSGDLSVYWYQQSLDQGLQFLIQYYNGEERAKGNILERFSAQQFPDLHSELNLSSLELGDSALYFCASSVGQGSYNEQFFGPGTRLTVL.

The chain employs TRBV2 and TRBJ2-5, with 7 bases matching TRBD1. With V trimmed by 7 bases and J by 1 base, 3 bases remained unmatched. From germline, CDR1 is SNHLY and CDR2 FYNNEI. CDR3 length: 13 residues. CDR3 amino acids: CASKEGAQETQYF. The CDR3 nucleotides read TGTGCCAGCAAAGAGGGGGCCCAAGAGACCCAGTACTTC. Variable domain in full (rest from reference TRBV2 and TRBJ2-5): EPEVTQTPSHQVTQMGQEVILRCVPISNHLYFYWYRQILGQKVEFLVSFYNNEISEKSEIFDDQFSVERPDGSNFTLKIRSTKLEDSAMYFCASKEGAQETQYFGPGTRLLVL.

The chain carries TRBV7-3 and TRBJ1-2; D unclear. The CDR3 is 15 residues long. V gave up 1 base and J gave up 8 bases, with 17 bases separating them. Germline CDR1 SGHTA, CDR2 FQGTGA. The CDR3 region is CASSLNSGRVEGYTF. CDR3 in DNA: TGTGCCAGCAGCTTAAATTCAGGAAGGGTAGAGGGCTACACCTTC. The variable domain in full, completed from reference TRBV7-3 and TRBJ1-2, reads GAGVSQTPSNKVTEKGKYVELRCDPISGHTALYWYRQSLGQGPEFLIYFQGTGAADDSGLPNDRFFAVRPEGSVSTLKIQRTERGDSAVYLCASSLNSGRVEGYTFGSGTRLTVV.

The V gene is TRBV13, the J gene TRBJ2-7; D may be TRBD2 (5 bases). This CDR3 has 13 amino acids. Trimming pared 9 bases from V and 1 base from J, leaving 13 bases between. CDR1 PRHDT and CDR2 FYEKMQ come from the germline V gene (reference sequence). The CDR3 reads CASAGGFSYEQYF. Written as DNA, the CDR3 is TGTGCCAGTGCGGGCGGCTTTTCCTACGAGCAGTACTTC.

In nucleotides, the CDR3 is TGCAGTGCTCCTACAATCAGGGCTGACCTTGGGGCCAACGTCCTGACTTTC. Its translation: CSAPTIRADLGANVLTF. The rearrangement joins TRBV20-1 to TRBJ2-6, with a tentative D call TRBD1 (5 bases). V lost 5 bases to trimming and J lost 3 bases, with 20 bases between them. Germline V gene sequence: CDR1 DFQATT, CDR2 SNEGSKA (reference sequence). CDR3 size: 17 residues.

The V call is TRBV12-3 or TRBV12-4, the J call TRBJ2-3; TRBD2 might be the D (5 bases). V lost 6 bases to trimming and J lost 1 base, with 17 bases between them. The CDR3 sequence is 16 residues long. Here the CDR3 DNA reads TGTGCCAGCAGCTCGGAACTAGTTGTCCGCACAGATACGCAGTATTTT. This codes for CASSSELVVRTDTQYF.

This chain connects TRBV7-3 to TRBJ2-7; no clear D. The V gene lost 1 base and the J gene lost 6 bases, with 16 bases spanning the gap. Germline loops: CDR1 SGHTA, CDR2 FQGTGA. The CDR3 sequence is 15 residues long. CDR3 nucleotides: TGTGCCAGCAGCTTAAGGGGTCACCACCTTGGCGAGCAGTACTTC. It encodes CASSLRGHHLGEQYF.

Here the CDR3 DNA reads TGTGCCAGTACCACGGACAGGGCCGCCTCGGAATATGGCTACACCTTC. Translation: CASTTDRAASEYGYTF. This chain links TRBV19 with TRBJ1-2; 8 nucleotides match TRBD1. The CDR3 is 16 amino acids. Trimming took 7 bases from V and 5 from J; bases not matched to a gene: 15. Germline V gene lookup returns CDR1 LNHDA and CDR2 SQIVND (reference sequence).

V gene TRBV28 combines with J gene TRBJ2-1, with 8 positions matching TRBD2. The CDR3 is 13 amino acids. Germline V gives CDR1 MDHEN, CDR2 SYDVKM. Trimming removed 2 bases from V and 8 bases from J; junction bases left unmatched: 2. CDR3 sequence (DNA): TGTGCCAGCAGTTTAATACTAGCGGATGAGCAGTTCTTC. Translating gives CASSLILADEQFF.

This clonotype was picked up one time. This rearrangement joins TRBV11-2 to TRBJ1-4; the D is unclear. This CDR3 is built from 13 residues. V was clipped by 4 bases and J by 3 bases, with 6 bases between them. CDR1 SGHAT and CDR2 FQNNGV come from the germline V gene. The CDR3 region is CASSWAPNEKLFF. CDR3 nucleotides: TGTGCCAGCAGCTGGGCACCTAATGAAAAACTGTTTTTT. Filled out from reference TRBV11-2 and TRBJ1-4, the complete variable domain reads EAGVAQSPRYKIIEKRQSVAFWCNPISGHATLYWYQQILGQGPKLLIQFQNNGVVDDSQLPKDRFSAERLKGVDSTLKIQPAKLEDSAVYLCASSWAPNEKLFFGSGTQLSVL.

The V call is TRBV4-3, the J call TRBJ2-3; D remains unclear. V was cut by 0 bases and J by 4 bases, with 11 bases left in between. There are 15 residues in the CDR3. The germline V gene encodes CDR1 LGHNA and CDR2 YSLEER. The CDR3 region is CASSQELRTPDTQYF. Here the CDR3 DNA reads TGCGCCAGCAGCCAAGAGCTCCGTACTCCAGATACGCAGTATTTT.

The chain recombines TRBV29-1 with TRBJ2-7; unclear D gene. The CDR3 has 11 amino acids. Germline lookup yields CDR1 SQVTM and CDR2 ANQGSEA. Trimming pared 3 bases from V and 9 bases from J, leaving 12 bases between. CDR3 coding DNA: TGCAGCGTTGATGACCTGTTGGTGCAGTACTTC. As protein: CSVDDLLVQYF.

The CDR3 nucleotides read TGCAGCGTTCCAGGATCCATTGGCCCCTATGGCTACACCTTC. Encoded protein: CSVPGSIGPYGYTF. The chain uses TRBV29-1 and TRBJ1-2; D gene unclear. With 5 bases removed from V and 4 bases from J, the gap between germline ends came to 17 bases. Germline CDR1 and CDR2: SQVTM and ANQGSEA. The CDR3 is made up of 14 amino acids.

The chain links TRBV7-8 to TRBJ2-2, with a tentative D call TRBD2 (6 bases). CDR1 is SGHVS, CDR2 FQNEAQ, per germline. CDR3 length equals 13 residues. V was clipped by 5 bases and J by 3 bases, with 7 bases between them. The CDR3 region has the DNA TGTGCCAGCAGCGGAGGGGACACCGGGGAGCTGTTTTTT. This translates into CASSGGDTGELFF.

This chain connects TRBV7-9 to TRBJ2-1, with TRBD1 matching 9 bases. The CDR3 has 13 residues. Germline V lookup: CDR1 SEHNR, CDR2 FQNEAQ (reference sequence). With V trimmed by 8 bases and J by 8 bases, 7 bases remained unmatched. CDR3 sequence reads: CASATGGGDEQFF. The DNA of the CDR3 is TGTGCCAGCGCGACAGGGGGAGGGGATGAGCAGTTCTTC.

V usage is TRBV20-1 and J usage is TRBJ2-1; a weak D match, TRBD1 (6 bases). Trimming took off 1 base at V and 6 bases at J, with 19 bases between the two ends. Germline lookup yields CDR1 DFQATT and CDR2 SNEGSKA (reference sequence). This CDR3 is built from 16 residues. The CDR3 sequence: CSARVKERQGFNEQFF. The CDR3 DNA reads TGCAGTGCTAGAGTGAAGGAACGGCAGGGGTTCAATGAGCAGTTCTTC.

V usage is TRBV7-2 and J usage is TRBJ2-7, with TRBD2 matching over 7 bases. CDR3 length: 17 amino acids. Germline V gives CDR1 SGHTA, CDR2 FQGNSA. Losses at the gene ends were 0 bases for V and 2 bases for J; bases not matched to a gene: 10. DNA of the CDR3: TGTGCCAGCAGCTTAGCGCTGAGCGGGGATTGGGCCTACGAGCAGTACTTC. This codes for CASSLALSGDWAYEQYF.